The 19 T cell receptor beta chains reported below all come from one sample, sequenced in a study of T cells after yellow fever vaccination. TCRdb independently ran MiXCR on the 5' RACE reads; one entry per CDR3 protein. The table records around 600,000 distinct CDR3 sequences, approximately 13% of them present only once. This specimen was PBMCs, taken on the day of the yellow fever booster vaccination. The receptors originated from a man in his thirties or forties who received the YFV17D yellow fever vaccine.

This clonotype has more than one count but fewer than ten. The CDR3 DNA is TGTGCCAGCAGCGGAGCGGGGGGGAGAATAGAGACCCAGTACTTC. It specifies CASSGAGGRIETQYF. This chain joins TRBV9 and TRBJ2-5, with TRBD2 identical over 10 bases. The V segment lost 3 bases and the J segment 4 bases; nucleotides outside the gene matches: 6. The CDR3 runs 15 residues. From germline, CDR1 is SGDLS and CDR2 YYNGEE.

This clonotype was observed a handful of times. This chain connects TRBV6-5 to TRBJ2-7; a weak D match, TRBD1 (6 bases). This CDR3 has 12 amino acids. V lost 8 bases to trimming and J lost 7 bases, with 15 bases between them. Per the germline V gene, CDR1 is MNHEY and CDR2 is SVGAGI. CDR3 bases: TGTGCCAGCGGGACACGGGTATGGGAGCAGTACTTC. Its translation: CASGTRVWEQYF.

The chain couples TRBV29-1 to TRBJ1-5; 9 bases are a match to TRBD1. The trim removed 6 bases at V and 4 bases at J, leaving 4 bases unmatched. The CDR3 contains 13 residues. Germline values: CDR1 SQVTM, CDR2 ANQGSEA. In DNA, the CDR3 is TGCAGCGTCGGACAGGGGCAAAATCAGCCCCAGCATTTT. Protein: CSVGQGQNQPQHF.

This clonotype has a count of ten or more. The V call is TRBV27, the J call TRBJ2-1; 13 bases line up with TRBD2. V shed 4 bases, J shed 9 bases, and the junction held 3 bases outside the gene matches. Germline values: CDR1 MNHEY, CDR2 SMNVEV (reference sequence). The length of the CDR3 is 14 residues. The CDR3 DNA reads TGTGCCAGCAGTTCAGGACTAGCGGGAGCTGAGCAGTTCTTC. It is translated as CASSSGLAGAEQFF.

This clonotype was detected many times. The chain recombines TRBV24-1 with TRBJ2-5, with 9 bases matching TRBD1. V was clipped by 4 bases and J by 5 bases; unmatched bases: 7. The germline V gene encodes CDR1 KGHDR and CDR2 SFDVKD. This CDR3 contains 15 residues. The CDR3 region has the DNA TGTGCCACCAGTGACCCCACAGGGGGCGGGGAGACCCAGTACTTC. This codes for CATSDPTGGGETQYF.

The chain has TRBV20-1 and TRBJ2-5; D unclear. This CDR3 comprises 11 residues. Trimming cost V 2 bases and J 5 bases, with 6 bases left between them. CDR1 is DFQATT, CDR2 SNEGSKA, per germline (reference sequence). The CDR3 region is CSARFRETQYF. The CDR3 nucleotides read TGCAGTGCTAGATTTAGGGAGACCCAGTACTTC.

The CDR3 loop is CASSLRPDSSYNEQFF. The CDR3 region has the DNA TGTGCCAGCAGCTTAAGGCCGGACAGCTCCTACAATGAGCAGTTCTTC. The V gene is TRBV7-3, the J gene TRBJ2-1, with a tentative D call TRBD1 (6 bases). The CDR3 is 16 amino acids. Trimming took off 1 base at V and 0 bases at J, with 10 bases between the two ends. Germline loops: CDR1 SGHTA, CDR2 FQGTGA. Filled out from reference TRBV7-3 and TRBJ2-1, the complete variable domain reads GAGVSQTPSNKVTEKGKYVELRCDPISGHTALYWYRQSLGQGPEFLIYFQGTGAADDSGLPNDRFFAVRPEGSVSTLKIQRTERGDSAVYLCASSLRPDSSYNEQFFGPGTRLTVL.

The V gene is TRBV5-1, the J gene TRBJ2-1, with D possibly matching TRBD2 (6 bases). Trimming pared 2 bases from V and 8 bases from J, leaving 14 bases between. CDR1 and CDR2 (germline): SGHRS, YFSETQ. The CDR3 contains 14 residues. In DNA form, the CDR3 reads TGCGCCAGCAGCTTTTACGGAGGGCCCTATGAGCAGTTCTTC. Translated: CASSFYGGPYEQFF.

The chain joins TRBV3-1 to TRBJ2-2; tentatively, D is TRBD1 or TRBD2 (7 bases each). Trimming removed 4 bases at V and 4 bases at J, with 19 bases between. The CDR3 extends over 17 amino acids. Per germline, CDR1 LGHDT and CDR2 YNNKEL (reference sequence). DNA of the CDR3: TGTGCCAGCAGCCCCACAGGGGAGGGTTCAATCACCGGGGAGCTGTTTTTT. Protein sequence: CASSPTGEGSITGELFF.

The chain employs TRBV6-5 and TRBJ2-7; no firm D call. The CDR3 is 15 amino acids. The ends were cut back, 2 bases at V and 0 bases at J, with 11 bases in the middle. Germline assignment: CDR1 MNHEY and CDR2 SVGAGI. The CDR3 spells CASSYTWGSSYEQYF. The DNA of the CDR3 is TGTGCCAGCAGTTACACCTGGGGAAGCTCCTACGAGCAGTACTTC.

This clonotype was seen a few times. This chain joins TRBV3-1 and TRBJ2-3; weak D call: TRBD2 (5 bases). The CDR3 is 16 amino acids. Trimming stripped 8 bases from V and 7 bases from J, with 25 bases between. The germline V gene has CDR1 LGHDT and CDR2 YNNKEL (reference sequence). In nucleotides, the CDR3 is TGTGCCAGCCGAGGCAGTGAGTCAGGCGAGCGGAATACGCAGTATTTT. Translated: CASRGSESGERNTQYF.

This clonotype was counted only a few times. Here the CDR3 DNA reads TGCGCCAGCAGCTTGGAGACTGGGTGGTTCTACACCTTC. This translates into CASSLETGWFYTF. The chain is built from TRBV5-1 and TRBJ1-2; no clear D. Germline CDR1 is SGHRS and CDR2 is YFSETQ. V was trimmed by 0 bases and J by 10 bases, leaving 13 bases between them. The CDR3 extends over 13 amino acids.

This rearrangement joins TRBV4-3 to TRBJ2-1, with 11 bases identical to TRBD2. The CDR3 covers 15 residues. J was trimmed by 5 bases and V by 6 bases; bases with no gene match: 6. Germline-derived CDR1 and CDR2 are LGHNA and YSLEER. The CDR3, as DNA: TGCGCCAGCAGTCCGGGACTAGCGGATAACAATGAGCAGTTCTTC. Residues: CASSPGLADNNEQFF.

The rearrangement uses TRBV19 and TRBJ2-3, with D maybe TRBD2 (5 bases). The CDR3 has 16 residues. Germline V lookup: CDR1 LNHDA, CDR2 SQIVND (reference sequence). Trimming took 3 bases from V and 2 from J, leaving 15 bases between them. CDR3 in amino acids: CASSIGLSGYTDTQYF. CDR3 nucleotide sequence: TGTGCCAGTAGTATCGGACTCTCGGGCTACACAGATACGCAGTATTTT.

This clonotype has more than one count but fewer than ten. V usage is TRBV20-1 and J usage is TRBJ1-1, with a tentative D call TRBD1 (6 bases). The CDR3 contains 14 residues. The germline V and J ends were trimmed by 3 bases and 5 bases, with 16 bases remaining between them. Germline V lookup: CDR1 DFQATT, CDR2 SNEGSKA (reference sequence). CDR3 amino acids: CSASLGQLITEAFF. The CDR3 DNA reads TGCAGTGCTAGCCTCGGACAGTTAATAACTGAAGCTTTCTTT.

This clonotype has more than one count but fewer than ten. The J gene is TRBJ1-6, the V gene TRBV10-3, with D possibly being TRBD1 (5 bases). Between the trimmed V and J ends, which lost 4 bases and 6 bases, there was a span of 10 bases. Germline V gene lookup returns CDR1 ENHRY and CDR2 SYGVKD. The CDR3 is made up of 14 amino acids. For the CDR3, the DNA is TGTGCCATCAGTGTTCAGGGACCTAATTCACCCCTCCACTTT. Protein product: CAISVQGPNSPLHF.

V and J are TRBV20-1 and TRBJ1-1, with D uncertain. This CDR3 spans 12 amino acids. Germline CDR1 reads DFQATT; CDR2 reads SNEGSKA (reference sequence). The DNA for the CDR3 is TGCAGGGGAGGGAGGTTGGACACTGAAGCTTTCTTT. Its translation is CRGGRLDTEAFF.

This clonotype was observed a handful of times. V and J are TRBV5-1 and TRBJ2-7; weak D call: TRBD2 (5 bases). Trimming pared 4 bases from V and 7 bases from J, leaving 15 bases between. The CDR3 runs 13 residues. Germline V gene sequence: CDR1 SGHRS, CDR2 YFSETQ. CDR3 protein: CASSTDPRGEQYF. The CDR3 DNA reads TGCGCCAGCAGCACGGACCCCCGGGGTGAGCAGTACTTC.

The chain has TRBV12-3 or TRBV12-4 and TRBJ2-5, with 7 nucleotides matching TRBD1. J gave up 1 base and V 5 bases, and 10 bases lay outside the gene matches. This CDR3 region has 16 residues. In DNA, the CDR3 is TGTGCCAGCAGTCCCCAACAGGGGTCCGTCCAAGAGACCCAGTACTTC. It specifies CASSPQQGSVQETQYF.